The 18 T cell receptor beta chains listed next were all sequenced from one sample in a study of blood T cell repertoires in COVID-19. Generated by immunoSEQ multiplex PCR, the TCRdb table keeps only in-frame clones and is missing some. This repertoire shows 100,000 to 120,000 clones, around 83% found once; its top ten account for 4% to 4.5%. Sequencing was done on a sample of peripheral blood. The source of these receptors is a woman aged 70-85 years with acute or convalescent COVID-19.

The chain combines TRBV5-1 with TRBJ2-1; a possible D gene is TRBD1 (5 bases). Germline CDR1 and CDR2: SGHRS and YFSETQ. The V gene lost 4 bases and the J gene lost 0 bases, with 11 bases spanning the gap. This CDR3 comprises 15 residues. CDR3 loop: CASSGALSSYNEQFF. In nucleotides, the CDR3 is TGCGCCAGCAGCGGGGCCTTAAGCTCCTACAATGAGCAGTTCTTC.

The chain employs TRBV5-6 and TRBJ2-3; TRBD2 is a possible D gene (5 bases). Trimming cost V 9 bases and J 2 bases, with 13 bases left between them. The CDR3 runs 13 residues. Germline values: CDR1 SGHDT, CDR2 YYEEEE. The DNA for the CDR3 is TGTGCCACTAATAGAGGGAACACAGATACGCAGTATTTT. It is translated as CATNRGNTDTQYF.

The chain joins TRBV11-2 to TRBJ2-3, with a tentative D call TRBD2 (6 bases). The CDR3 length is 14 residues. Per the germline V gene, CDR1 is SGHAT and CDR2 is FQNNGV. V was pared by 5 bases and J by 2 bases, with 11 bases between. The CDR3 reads CASSPGGLTDTQYF. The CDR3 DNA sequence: TGTGCCAGCAGCCCCGGGGGTCTCACAGATACGCAGTATTTT.

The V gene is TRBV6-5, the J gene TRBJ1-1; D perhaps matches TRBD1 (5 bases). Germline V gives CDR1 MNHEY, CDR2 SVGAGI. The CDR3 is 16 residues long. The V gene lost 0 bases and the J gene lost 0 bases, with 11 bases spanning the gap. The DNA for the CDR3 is TGTGCCAGCAGTTACTCTCCCGGGGGTATGAACACTGAAGCTTTCTTT. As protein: CASSYSPGGMNTEAFF.

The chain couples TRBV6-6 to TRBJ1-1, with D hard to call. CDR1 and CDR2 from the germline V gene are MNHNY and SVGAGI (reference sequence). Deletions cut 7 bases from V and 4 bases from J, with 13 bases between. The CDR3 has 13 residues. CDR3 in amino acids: CASTLGEVTEAFF. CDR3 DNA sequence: TGTGCCAGCACTCTCGGGGAGGTCACTGAAGCTTTCTTT.

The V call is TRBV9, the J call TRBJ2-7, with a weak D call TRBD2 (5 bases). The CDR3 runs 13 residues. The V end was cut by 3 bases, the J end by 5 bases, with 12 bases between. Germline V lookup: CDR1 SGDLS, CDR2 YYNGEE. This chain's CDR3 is CASSGDGLNEQYF. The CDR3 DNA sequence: TGTGCCAGCAGCGGAGACGGACTCAACGAGCAGTACTTC.

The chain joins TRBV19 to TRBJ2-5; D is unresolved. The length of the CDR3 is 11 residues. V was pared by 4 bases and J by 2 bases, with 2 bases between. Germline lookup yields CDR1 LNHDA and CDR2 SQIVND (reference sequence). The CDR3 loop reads CASSTQETQYF. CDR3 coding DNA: TGTGCCAGTAGTACACAAGAGACCCAGTACTTC. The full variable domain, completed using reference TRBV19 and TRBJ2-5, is DGGITQSPKYLFRKEGQNVTLSCEQNLNHDAMYWYRQDPGQGLRLIYYSQIVNDFQKGDIAEGYSVSREKKESFPLTVTSAQKNPTAFYLCASSTQETQYFGPGTRLLVL.

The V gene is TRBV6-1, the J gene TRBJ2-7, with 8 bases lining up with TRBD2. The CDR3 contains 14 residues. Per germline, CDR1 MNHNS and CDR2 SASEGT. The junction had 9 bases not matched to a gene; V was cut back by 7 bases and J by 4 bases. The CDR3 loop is CASTRERGRYEQYV. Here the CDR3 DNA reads TGTGCCAGCACTCGAGAGCGGGGGAGATACGAGCAGTACGTC.

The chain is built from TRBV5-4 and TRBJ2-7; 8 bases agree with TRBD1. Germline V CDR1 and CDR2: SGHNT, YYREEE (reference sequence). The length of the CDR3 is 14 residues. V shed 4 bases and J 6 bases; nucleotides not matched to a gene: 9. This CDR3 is CASSHEGRGPEQYV. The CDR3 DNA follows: TGTGCCAGCAGCCATGAGGGCAGGGGGCCCGAGCAGTACGTC.

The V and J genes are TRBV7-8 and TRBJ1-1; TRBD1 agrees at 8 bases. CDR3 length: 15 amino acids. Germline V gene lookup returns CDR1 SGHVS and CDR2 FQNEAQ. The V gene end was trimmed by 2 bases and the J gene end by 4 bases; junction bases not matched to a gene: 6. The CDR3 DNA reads TGTGCCAGCAGCTTAAGAACAGGGGGTAGCACTGAAGCTTTCTTT. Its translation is CASSLRTGGSTEAFF.

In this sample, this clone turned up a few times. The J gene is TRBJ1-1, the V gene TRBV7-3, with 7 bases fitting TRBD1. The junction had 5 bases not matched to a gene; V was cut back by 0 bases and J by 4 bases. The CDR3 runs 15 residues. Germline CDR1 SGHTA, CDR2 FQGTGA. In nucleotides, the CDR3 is TGTGCCAGCAGCTTAACGACAGGGAGTTTCACTGAAGCTTTCTTT. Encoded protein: CASSLTTGSFTEAFF. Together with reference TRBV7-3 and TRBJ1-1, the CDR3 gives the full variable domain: GAGVSQTPSNKVTEKGKYVELRCDPISGHTALYWYRQSLGQGPEFLIYFQGTGAADDSGLPNDRFFAVRPEGSVSTLKIQRTERGDSAVYLCASSLTTGSFTEAFFGQGTRLTVV.

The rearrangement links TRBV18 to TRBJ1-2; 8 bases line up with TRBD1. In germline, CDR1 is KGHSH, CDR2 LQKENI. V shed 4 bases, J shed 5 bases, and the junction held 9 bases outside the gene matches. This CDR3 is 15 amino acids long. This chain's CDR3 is CASSRDTQGAYGYTF. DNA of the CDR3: TGTGCCAGCTCACGTGATACGCAGGGGGCGTATGGCTACACCTTC.

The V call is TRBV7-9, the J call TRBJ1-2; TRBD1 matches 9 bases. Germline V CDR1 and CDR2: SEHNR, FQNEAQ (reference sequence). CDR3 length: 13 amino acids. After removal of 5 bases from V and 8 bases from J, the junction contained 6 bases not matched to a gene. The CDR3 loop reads CASSQQGAEGYTF. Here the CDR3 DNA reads TGTGCCAGCAGCCAACAGGGGGCGGAGGGCTACACCTTC. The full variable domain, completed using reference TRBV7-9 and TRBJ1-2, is DTGVSQNPRHKITKRGQNVTFRCDPISEHNRLYWYRQTLGQGPEFLTYFQNEAQLEKSRLLSDRFSAERPKGSFSTLEIQRTEQGDSAMYLCASSQQGAEGYTFGSGTRLTVV.

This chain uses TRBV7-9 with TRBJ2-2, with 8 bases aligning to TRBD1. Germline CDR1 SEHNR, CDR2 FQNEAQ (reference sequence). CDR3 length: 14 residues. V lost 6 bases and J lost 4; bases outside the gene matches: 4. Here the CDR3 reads CASRSTGVTGELFF. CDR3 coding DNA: TGTGCCAGCAGGTCGACAGGGGTCACCGGGGAGCTGTTTTTT.

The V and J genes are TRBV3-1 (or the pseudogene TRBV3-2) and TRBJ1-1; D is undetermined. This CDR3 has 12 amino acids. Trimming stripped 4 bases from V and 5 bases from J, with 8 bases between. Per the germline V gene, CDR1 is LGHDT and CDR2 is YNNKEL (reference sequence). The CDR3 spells CASSPPGTEAFF. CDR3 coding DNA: TGTGCCAGCAGCCCCCCAGGTACTGAAGCTTTCTTT.

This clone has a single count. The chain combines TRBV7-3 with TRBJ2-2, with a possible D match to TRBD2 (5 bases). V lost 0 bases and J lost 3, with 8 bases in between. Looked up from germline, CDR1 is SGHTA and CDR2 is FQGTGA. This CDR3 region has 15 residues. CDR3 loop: CASSLTPGDTGELFF. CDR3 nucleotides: TGTGCCAGCAGCTTAACCCCCGGGGACACCGGGGAGCTGTTTTTT.

CDR3 nucleotide sequence: TGCGCCAGCAGCCCCATTGCGGGTGGGAGAAGTGATTCACCCCTCCACTTT. It specifies CASSPIAGGRSDSPLHF. This rearrangement joins TRBV5-1 to TRBJ1-6; D is undetermined. The CDR3 loop spans 17 amino acids. With 4 bases removed from V and 8 bases from J, the gap between germline ends came to 22 bases. The germline V gene has CDR1 SGHRS and CDR2 YFSETQ.

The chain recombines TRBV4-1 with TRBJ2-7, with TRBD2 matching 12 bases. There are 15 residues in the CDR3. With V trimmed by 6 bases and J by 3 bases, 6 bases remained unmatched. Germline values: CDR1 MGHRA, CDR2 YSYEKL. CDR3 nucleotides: TGCGCCAGCAGTTTCGGACTAGCGGGAATCTACGAGCAGTACTTC. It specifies CASSFGLAGIYEQYF.